These T cell receptor beta chains were read from a single sample in a study of control samples from healthy donors and cancer patients. Method: immunoSEQ multiplex PCR; TCRdb's copy keeps in-frame clones and lacks some. The repertoire includes about 220,000 clones, about 95% of them detected once, and roughly 1.6% sits in the top ten. Sequencing input: blood. These receptor sequences come from a man between 45 and 60 years old in good health. Both conserved end residues are part of each CDR3. A D gene is named only where the DNA matches it firmly. Size is stated for part of the rows, as once, few or many counts, or as a class when the clone is expanded.

d_call	j_call	v_call	clone_size	cdr3_aa	cdr3_nt
TRBD1	TRBJ1-4	TRBV27	NA	CASSRQGINEKLFF	TGTGCCAGCAGCAGACAGGGTATTAATGAAAAACTGTTTTTT
TRBD1	TRBJ2-3	TRBV4-1	NA	CASSQLQGQGYGTDTQYF	TGCGCCAGCAGCCAACTCCAGGGACAGGGGTACGGCACAGATACGCAGTATTTT
NA	TRBJ1-2	TRBV19	NA	CASSILKSAGRYGYTF	TGTGCCAGTAGTATTCTTAAGTCGGCAGGGCGCTATGGCTACACCTTC
NA	TRBJ2-7	TRBV11-3	NA	CASSRGLQQGEQYF	TGTGCCAGCAGCAGGGGGTTGCAGCAGGGCGAGCAGTACTTC
NA	TRBJ1-2	TRBV4-3	NA	CASSQVGIAGSLGGYTF	TGCGCCAGCAGCCAAGTGGGTATAGCAGGGAGTTTAGGTGGCTACACCTTC
NA	TRBJ2-5	TRBV6-5	NA	CASTYIQETQYF	TGTGCCAGCACCTACATACAAGAGACCCAGTACTTC
NA	TRBJ1-2	TRBV11-2	NA	CASSKDTTAGYTF	TGTGCCAGCAGCAAGGACACTACCGCAGGCTACACCTTC
NA	TRBJ1-1	TRBV7-9	NA	CASSLIGADTEAFF	TGTGCCAGCAGCTTAATCGGGGCCGACACTGAAGCTTTCTTT
NA	TRBJ1-6	TRBV6-5	once	CASSYGVRVGSPLHF	TGTGCCAGCAGTTACGGGGTTCGGGTAGGCTCACCCCTCCACTTT
TRBD2	TRBJ2-3	TRBV5-4	NA	CASRVVGRGDTQYF	TGTGCCAGCAGGGTGGTCGGGAGGGGCGATACGCAGTATTTT
TRBD1	TRBJ1-1	TRBV28	NA	CASTAPGQGWGTEAFF	TGTGCCAGCACGGCACCGGGACAGGGTTGGGGCACTGAAGCTTTCTTT
NA	TRBJ1-1	TRBV18	NA	CASSAGTSRTEAFF	TGTGCCAGCTCAGCAGGGACGAGCCGCACTGAAGCTTTCTTT
NA	TRBJ2-7	TRBV2	few	CAGAAADYEQYF	TGTGCCGGCGCAGCGGCAGACTACGAGCAGTACTTC
NA	TRBJ1-2	TRBV19	NA	CASARNYGYTF	TGTGCCAGCGCGAGGAACTATGGCTACACCTTC
NA	TRBJ1-5	TRBV5-6	NA	CASSLRLGQGRQPQHF	TGTGCCAGCAGCTTGAGGTTAGGGCAGGGAAGACAGCCCCAGCATTTT
TRBD2	TRBJ2-7	TRBV10-3	NA	CAISDPGGGSSYEQYF	TGTGCCATCAGTGACCCCGGCGGGGGGAGCTCCTACGAGCAGTACTTC
NA	TRBJ2-5	TRBV3-1/TRBV3-2	NA	CASSYSRGAGETQYF	TGTGCCAGCAGCTACTCCCGGGGGGCGGGGGAGACCCAGTACTTC
TRBD1	TRBJ2-2	TRBV10-3	once	CAISEGQGGTGELFF	TGTGCCATCAGTGAGGGACAGGGAGGCACCGGGGAGCTGTTTTTT
NA	TRBJ2-5	TRBV5-1	NA	CASGLGQETQYF	TGCGCCAGCGGCTTGGGTCAAGAGACCCAGTACTTC
TRBD2	TRBJ2-3	TRBV6-6	NA	CASSRTSGDTADTQYF	TGTGCCAGCAGTAGGACTAGCGGGGACACCGCAGATACGCAGTATTTT
NA	TRBJ1-5	TRBV19	NA	CASSALRGSDSNQPQHF	TGTGCCAGTAGTGCCCTCCGGGGCTCAGATAGCAATCAGCCCCAGCATTTT
NA	TRBJ2-1	TRBV5-5	NA	CASSLEGGNYNEQFF	TGTGCCAGCAGCTTGGAAGGGGGGAATTACAATGAGCAGTTCTTC
NA	TRBJ1-3	TRBV30	NA	CAWSPGPYSGNTIYF	TGTGCCTGGTCTCCGGGCCCCTACTCTGGAAACACCATATATTTT
NA	TRBJ1-2	TRBV7-2	NA	CASSLSGTDYGYTF	TGTGCCAGCAGCTTATCGGGGACGGACTATGGCTACACCTTC
NA	TRBJ2-3	TRBV9	NA	CASSAESRPSDTQYF	TGTGCCAGCAGCGCGGAGTCGCGCCCCAGTGATACGCAGTATTTT
NA	TRBJ1-1	TRBV28	NA	CASSFSGTWANTEAFF	TGTGCCAGCAGTTTTTCCGGGACATGGGCGAACACTGAAGCTTTCTTT
NA	TRBJ1-5	TRBV3-1/TRBV3-2	NA	CASSQDLAGKGQPQHF	TGTGCCAGCAGCCAAGACTTAGCAGGGAAGGGTCAGCCCCAGCATTTT
NA	TRBJ2-2	TRBV5-1	NA	CASSSVPNTGELFF	TGCGCCAGCAGCTCGGTACCTAACACCGGGGAGCTGTTTTTT
TRBD1	TRBJ1-1	TRBV5-1	NA	CASSLTGDTEAFF	TGCGCCAGCAGTTTGACAGGGGACACTGAAGCTTTCTTT
TRBD2	TRBJ2-5	TRBV24-1	NA	CATSDPLAGGKETQYF	TGTGCCACCAGTGATCCGTTAGCGGGGGGCAAGGAGACCCAGTACTTC
NA	TRBJ2-2	TRBV10-2	NA	CASSSQANTGELFF	TGCGCCAGCAGTTCACAAGCAAACACCGGGGAGCTGTTTTTT
TRBD2	TRBJ2-7	TRBV2	NA	CASSGRLAGSEQYF	TGTGCCAGCAGTGGCCGACTAGCGGGGAGCGAGCAGTACTTC
TRBD2	TRBJ2-3	TRBV2	NA	CASSPGTSGPDTQYF	TGTGCCAGCAGTCCCGGGACTAGCGGTCCAGATACGCAGTATTTT
NA	TRBJ2-6	TRBV18	NA	CASSLGLPGANVLTF	TGTGCCAGCTCACTTGGACTGCCTGGGGCCAACGTCCTGACTTTC
NA	TRBJ1-1	TRBV28	NA	CASSSSGHGAFF	TGTGCCAGCAGTTCCTCGGGGCATGGAGCTTTCTTT
NA	TRBJ2-7	TRBV2	NA	CASNRGSYEQYF	TGTGCCAGCAACCGCGGCAGCTACGAGCAGTACTTC
NA	TRBJ2-7	TRBV7-2	NA	CASSLLGGRSSYEQYF	TGTGCCAGCAGCTTACTCGGGGGGCGTAGCTCCTACGAGCAGTACTTC
TRBD2	TRBJ2-5	TRBV28	NA	CASSLRLAGGQETQYF	TGTGCCAGCAGTTTACGGCTAGCGGGGGGGCAGGAGACCCAGTACTTC
NA	TRBJ2-7	TRBV7-3	NA	CASSLDGPPYEQYF	TGTGCCAGCAGCTTAGACGGCCCACCCTACGAGCAGTACTTC
TRBD2	TRBJ2-6	TRBV5-4	once	CARSSGGGNFDGANVLTF	TGTGCCCGCAGCTCCGGGGGGGGAAACTTCGACGGGGCCAACGTCCTGACTTTC
NA	TRBJ1-1	TRBV7-2	NA	CASSLNRDTEAFF	TGTGCCAGCAGCTTAAACAGGGACACTGAAGCTTTCTTT
TRBD1	TRBJ1-2	TRBV5-4	NA	CASSLAKGQGGGYTF	TGTGCCAGCAGCTTGGCCAAGGGACAGGGGGGCGGCTACACCTTC